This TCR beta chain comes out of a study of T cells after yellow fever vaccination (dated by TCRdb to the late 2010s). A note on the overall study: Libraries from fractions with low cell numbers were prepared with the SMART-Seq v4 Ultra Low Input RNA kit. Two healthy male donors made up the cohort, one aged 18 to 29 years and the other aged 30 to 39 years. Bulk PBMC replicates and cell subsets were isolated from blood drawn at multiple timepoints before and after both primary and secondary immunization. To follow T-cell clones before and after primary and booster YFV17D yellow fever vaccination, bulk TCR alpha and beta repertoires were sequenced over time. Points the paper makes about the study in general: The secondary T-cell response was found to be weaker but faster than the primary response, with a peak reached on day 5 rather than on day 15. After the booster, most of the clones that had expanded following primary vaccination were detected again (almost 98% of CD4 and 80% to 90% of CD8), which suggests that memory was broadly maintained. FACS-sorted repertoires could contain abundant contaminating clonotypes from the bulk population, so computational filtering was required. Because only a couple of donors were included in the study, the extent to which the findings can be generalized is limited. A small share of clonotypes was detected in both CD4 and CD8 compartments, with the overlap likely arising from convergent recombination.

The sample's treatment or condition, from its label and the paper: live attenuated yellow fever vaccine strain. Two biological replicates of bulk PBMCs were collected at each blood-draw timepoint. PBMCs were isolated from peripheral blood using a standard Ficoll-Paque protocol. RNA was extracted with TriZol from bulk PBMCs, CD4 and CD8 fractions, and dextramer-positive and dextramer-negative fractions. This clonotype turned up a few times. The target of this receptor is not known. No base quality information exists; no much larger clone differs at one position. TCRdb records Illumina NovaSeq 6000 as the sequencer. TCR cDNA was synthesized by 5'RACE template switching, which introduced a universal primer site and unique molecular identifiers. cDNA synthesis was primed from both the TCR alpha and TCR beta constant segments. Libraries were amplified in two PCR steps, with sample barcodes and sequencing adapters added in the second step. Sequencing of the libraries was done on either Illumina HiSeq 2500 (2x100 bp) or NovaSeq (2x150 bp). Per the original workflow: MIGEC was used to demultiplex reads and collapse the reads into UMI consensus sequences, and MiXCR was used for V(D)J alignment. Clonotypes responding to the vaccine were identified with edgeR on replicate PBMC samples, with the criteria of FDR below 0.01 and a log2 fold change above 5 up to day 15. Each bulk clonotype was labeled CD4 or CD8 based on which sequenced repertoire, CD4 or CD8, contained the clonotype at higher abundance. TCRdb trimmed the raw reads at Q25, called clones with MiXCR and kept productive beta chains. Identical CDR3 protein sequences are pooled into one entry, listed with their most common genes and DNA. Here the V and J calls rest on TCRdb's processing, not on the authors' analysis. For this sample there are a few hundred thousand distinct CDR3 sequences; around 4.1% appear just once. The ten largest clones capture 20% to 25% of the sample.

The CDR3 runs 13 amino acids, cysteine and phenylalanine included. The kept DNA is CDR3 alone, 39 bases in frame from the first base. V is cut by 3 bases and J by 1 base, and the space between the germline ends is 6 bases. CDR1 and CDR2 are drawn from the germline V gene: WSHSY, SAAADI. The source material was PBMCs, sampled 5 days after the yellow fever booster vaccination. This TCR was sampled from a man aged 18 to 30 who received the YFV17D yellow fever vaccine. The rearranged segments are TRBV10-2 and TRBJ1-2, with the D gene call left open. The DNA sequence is TGCGCCAGCAGTGATCGACATAACTATGGCTACACCTTC. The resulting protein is CASSDRHNYGYTF.